This T cell receptor (beta chain) stems from a study of blood T cell repertoires in COVID-19. Study background: Samples representing acute and convalescent COVID-19 were sourced from the United States, Italy and Spain. T cells, B-cell-depleted T cells, or PBMCs provided the cDNA or gDNA that served as material.

Germline V gene sequence: CDR1 DFQATT, CDR2 SNEGSKA (reference sequence). The CDR3 runs to 11 residues. Details on this clone: An end of the junction does not agree with germline; a read error may underlie this.

Methods used by the authors: Cell counts per sample came from amplifying reference gene primers. The table came from immunoSEQ multiplex PCR; TCRdb's copy has only in-frame clones and leaves some out. The V and J calls and clone size come from that table; D and trimming were worked out from the DNA. The profile shows over 90,000 clones, almost 80% of them singletons. Sequencing input: peripheral blood. The V gene is TRBV20-1, the J gene TRBJ1-1; tentatively, D is TRBD1 (6 bases). This TCR derives from a man in his 60s with active or convalescent COVID-19. The CDR3 DNA is TGCAGTGCTAGAGACCCGGACAGAGGGAATTTT. Translation: CSARDPDRGNF.